Listed below are T cell receptor beta chains from one sample, sequenced in a study of breast tumors, draining lymph nodes, adjacent tissues. TCRdb used MiXCR to reprocess the multiplex PCR reads, holding one entry per CDR3 protein. The sample consists of approximately 100,000 distinct CDR3 sequences, 21% of them appearing once. The specimen sequenced was axillary lymph node tissue. These receptors all come from a female donor with breast cancer. Some clones in this sample may be carry-over from other donors' samples. Each CDR3 is given with its conserved first and last residue. D genes are given only for firm matches. Clone size, where shown, is once, few, many, or a class for clones that have expanded.

J gene	clone size	D gene	V gene	CDR3 protein	CDR3 DNA
TRBJ1-2	many	TRBD1	TRBV20-1	CSATGGDYGYTF	TGCAGTGCTACAGGGGGCGACTATGGCTACACCTTC
TRBJ2-7	many	TRBD1	TRBV6-1	CASRRDSYEQYF	TGTGCCAGCAGGAGGGACAGCTACGAGCAGTACTTC
TRBJ2-1	many	TRBD2	TRBV19	CASSFGTSYEQFF	TGTGCCAGTAGTTTCGGGACTAGCTATGAGCAGTTCTTC
TRBJ1-2	many	TRBD1	TRBV5-1	CASRDRQGYGYTF	TGCGCCAGCAGGGATCGACAGGGCTATGGCTACACCTTC
TRBJ2-7	many	.	TRBV14	CASSQGGYEQYF	TGTGCCAGCAGCCAAGGGGGTTACGAGCAGTACTTC
TRBJ2-3	few	.	TRBV30	CAWSRDSTDTQYF	TGTGCCTGGAGTCGGGACAGCACAGATACGCAGTATTTT
TRBJ1-1	.	.	TRBV20-1	CSAEGGLGSEAFF	TGCAGTGCCGAGGGGGGGCTGGGATCTGAAGCTTTCTTT
TRBJ2-1	many	.	TRBV2	CASSGLGPYNEQFF	TGTGCCAGCAGTGGACTAGGTCCCTACAATGAGCAGTTCTTC
TRBJ2-3	many	.	TRBV5-6	CASSLRGPSTDTQYF	TGTGCCAGCAGCTTGCGGGGTCCTAGCACAGATACGCAGTATTTT
TRBJ1-4	many	.	TRBV15	CATSSLWGADEKLFF	TGTGCCACCAGCAGCCTCTGGGGGGCTGATGAAAAACTGTTTTTT
TRBJ2-3	.	.	TRBV5-4	CASSLGGSTDAQYF	TGTGCCAGCAGCTTAGGCGGTAGCACAGATGCGCAGTATTTT
TRBJ2-5	few	.	TRBV19	CASGNRAVETQYF	TGTGCCAGTGGCAACAGGGCAGTAGAGACCCAGTACTTC
TRBJ1-4	many	.	TRBV2	CASSATEKLFF	TGTGCCAGCTCTGCGACTGAAAAACTGTTTTTT
TRBJ1-2	many	.	TRBV19	CASLKGWEGYTF	TGTGCCAGCCTCAAAGGTTGGGAAGGCTACACCTTC
TRBJ2-5	many	TRBD2	TRBV4-1	CASSPELAGVETQYF	TGCGCCAGCAGCCCCGAACTTGCGGGAGTCGAGACCCAGTACTTC
TRBJ1-2	.	.	TRBV4-1	CASSQFPGTDSYGYTF	TGCGCCAGCAGCCAATTCCCAGGGACGGACTCCTATGGCTACACCTTC
TRBJ1-3	many	.	TRBV30	CAWREPGAGNTIYF	TGTGCCTGGAGGGAGCCAGGGGCGGGAAACACCATATATTTT
TRBJ2-3	many	.	TRBV20-1	CSAKTAFDTQYF	TGCAGTGCTAAAACGGCCTTTGATACGCAGTATTTT
TRBJ1-6	many	TRBD1	TRBV6-5	CASSSGTGFNSPLHF	TGTGCCAGCAGTTCAGGGACAGGGTTCAATTCACCCCTCCACTTT
TRBJ1-1	.	.	TRBV5-4	CASSLPKNTEAFF	TGTGCCAGCAGCTTGCCCAAGAACACTGAAGCTTTCTTT
TRBJ2-1	few	TRBD2	TRBV7-6	CASRTEISGGAKQFF	TGTGCCAGCAGGACTGAAATTAGCGGGGGGGCCAAGCAGTTCTTC
TRBJ2-4	few	TRBD1	TRBV11-1	CASSGRQGGWENIQYF	TGTGCCAGCAGCGGACGACAGGGGGGTTGGGAGAACATTCAGTACTTC
TRBJ2-5	many	.	TRBV9	CASSLDSYQETQYF	TGTGCCAGCAGCCTAGATTCGTACCAAGAGACCCAGTACTTC
TRBJ2-2	few	.	TRBV18	CASSPRDKGNTGELFF	TGTGCCAGCTCACCACGAGACAAAGGGAACACCGGGGAGCTGTTTTTT
TRBJ1-6	many	.	TRBV10-3	CAISESDSGTNSPLHF	TGTGCCATCAGTGAGTCGGACAGTGGGACTAATTCACCCCTCCACTTT
TRBJ1-3	many	.	TRBV19	CATRPGQGGNTIYF	TGTGCCACCCGACCGGGCCAGGGAGGAAACACCATATATTTT
TRBJ2-2	.	TRBD2	TRBV19	CASSWGGTIGELFF	TGTGCCAGTAGTTGGGGGGGAACCATCGGGGAGCTGTTTTTT
TRBJ2-7	many	.	TRBV3-1	CASSRDRFSYEQYF	TGTGCCAGCAGCCGCGACAGGTTCTCCTACGAGCAGTACTTC
TRBJ2-5	many	.	TRBV4-1	CASSQDALIQETQYF	TGCGCCAGCAGCCAAGATGCACTAATCCAAGAGACCCAGTACTTC
TRBJ2-5	many	.	TRBV4-1	CASSQERTAQGLQETQYF	TGCGCCAGCAGCCAAGAAAGGACGGCACAGGGCCTCCAAGAGACCCAGTACTTC
TRBJ2-1	many	TRBD1	TRBV10-3	CAISEPGTGTYNEQFF	TGTGCCATCAGTGAGCCCGGGACAGGGACCTACAATGAGCAGTTCTTC
TRBJ2-1	many	TRBD2	TRBV9	CASTSTSGIYNEQFF	TGTGCCAGCACCAGCACTAGCGGAATCTACAATGAGCAGTTCTTC
TRBJ1-4	.	.	TRBV11-2	CASSGEPKGRANEKLFF	TGTGCCAGCAGCGGAGAACCGAAGGGGAGGGCTAATGAAAAACTGTTTTTT
TRBJ2-3	many	.	TRBV2	CASSEGGAISTDTQYF	TGTGCCAGCAGTGAAGGGGGAGCGATAAGCACAGATACGCAGTATTTT
TRBJ2-7	many	.	TRBV20-1	CSARSSGTGYEQYF	TGCAGTGCTAGATCCTCAGGGACGGGGTACGAGCAGTACTTC
TRBJ1-2	.	.	TRBV5-1	CASSFARPSNYGYTF	TGCGCCAGCAGCTTTGCCAGGCCTTCTAACTATGGCTACACCTTC
TRBJ1-6	.	TRBD1	TRBV6-5	CASSTTGGFGGSPLHF	TGTGCCAGCAGTACAACAGGGGGATTTGGAGGTTCACCCCTCCACTTT
TRBJ1-2	many	.	TRBV4-1	CASSQVRSSNYGYTF	TGCGCCAGCAGCCAAGTCCGGAGTTCTAACTATGGCTACACCTTC
TRBJ1-3	many	.	TRBV19	CASSILANSGNTIYF	TGTGCCAGTAGTATCTTGGCAAACTCTGGAAACACCATATATTTT
TRBJ2-7	many	.	TRBV5-1	CASSSQTTGSSEQYF	TGCGCCAGCAGCTCACAGACTACAGGGTCCAGCGAGCAGTACTTC
TRBJ2-1	many	.	TRBV11-2	CASSFRADLSYNEQFF	TGTGCCAGCAGCTTCCGAGCGGACCTCTCCTACAATGAGCAGTTCTTC
TRBJ1-4	many	TRBD1	TRBV9	CASSIRDRRNEKLFF	TGTGCCAGCAGCATCCGGGACAGACGAAATGAAAAACTGTTTTTT
TRBJ2-7	many	TRBD2	TRBV5-5	CASRETSGIGGVYEQYF	TGTGCCAGCAGGGAGACTAGCGGGATAGGAGGGGTCTACGAGCAGTACTTC
TRBJ2-5	many	.	TRBV18	CASSPELGETQYF	TGTGCCAGCTCACCGGAGTTGGGAGAGACCCAGTACTTC
TRBJ1-3	many	.	TRBV9	CASSVGGGAASGNTIYF	TGTGCCAGCAGCGTTGGCGGTGGGGCAGCCTCTGGAAACACCATATATTTT
TRBJ2-2	many	.	TRBV9	CASSGANTGELFF	TGTGCCAGCAGCGGGGCGAACACCGGGGAGCTGTTTTTT
TRBJ2-7	many	.	TRBV6-6	CASSYGAGSSYEQYF	TGTGCCAGCAGTTACGGGGCGGGATCATCCTACGAGCAGTACTTC
TRBJ1-2	many	.	TRBV19	CASSIAGTGYGYTF	TGTGCCAGTAGTATAGCCGGCACGGGCTATGGCTACACCTTC
TRBJ1-2	.	.	TRBV7-8	CAGSLAGGVNYGYTF	TGTGCCGGCAGCTTGGCGGGGGGGGTTAACTATGGCTACACCTTC
TRBJ2-7	many	.	TRBV2	CATARAAEQYF	TGTGCCACCGCAAGGGCTGCGGAGCAGTACTTC